This T cell receptor (beta chain) was documented in a study of blood T cell repertoires in COVID-19. Residents of 24 US areas, aged roughly 18 to 89 years, made up the participants. Repertoires were generated with immunoSEQ multiplex PCR, while TCRdb's copy carries only in-frame clones and drops some. Among about 130,000 clones listed, about 81% were seen once. CDR1 and CDR2 from the germline V gene are LGHNT and FRNRAP. With 6 bases removed from V and 6 bases from J, the gap between germline ends came to 18 bases. CDR3 length: 15 amino acids. The chain links TRBV12-5 to TRBJ2-1; TRBD2 is a possible D gene (5 bases). This receptor was taken from a man aged 40-49 years with acute COVID-19. Sequences were obtained from PBMCs or T cells enriched from blood (not recorded which). CDR3 bases: TGTGCTAGTGGGTTAACCTCCGGACTCCCCAATGAGCAGTTCTTC. Translation: CASGLTSGLPNEQFF.